The T cell receptor beta chain under discussion was sequenced for a study of blood T cell repertoires in COVID-19. Overall study: Specimens from acute and convalescent COVID-19 originated in the United States, Italy and Spain. Nucleic acid was either cDNA or gDNA, and it came from T cells, B-cell-depleted T cells, or PBMCs.

There are 15 residues in the CDR3. Germline CDR1 GTSNPN, CDR2 SVGIG (reference sequence). V gave up 2 bases and J gave up 0 bases, with 11 bases separating them. Per the original methods: Amplifying reference gene primers gave estimates of nucleated cell counts. Generated by immunoSEQ multiplex PCR, the TCRdb table keeps only in-frame clones and is missing some. V and J calls and clone size follow that table, whereas D and trimming were derived from the DNA. Altogether under 50,000 clones are present, 80% to 90% being singletons, with the ten largest covering over 1%. The chain carries TRBV30 and TRBJ1-3; D not certain. The sequenced sample consisted of peripheral blood. This TCR was recovered from a woman aged 40-49 years with acute or convalescent COVID-19. This CDR3 reads CAWSRLAASGNTIYF. The CDR3 DNA follows: TGTGCCTGGAGTCGTCTGGCCGCCTCTGGAAACACCATATATTTT.